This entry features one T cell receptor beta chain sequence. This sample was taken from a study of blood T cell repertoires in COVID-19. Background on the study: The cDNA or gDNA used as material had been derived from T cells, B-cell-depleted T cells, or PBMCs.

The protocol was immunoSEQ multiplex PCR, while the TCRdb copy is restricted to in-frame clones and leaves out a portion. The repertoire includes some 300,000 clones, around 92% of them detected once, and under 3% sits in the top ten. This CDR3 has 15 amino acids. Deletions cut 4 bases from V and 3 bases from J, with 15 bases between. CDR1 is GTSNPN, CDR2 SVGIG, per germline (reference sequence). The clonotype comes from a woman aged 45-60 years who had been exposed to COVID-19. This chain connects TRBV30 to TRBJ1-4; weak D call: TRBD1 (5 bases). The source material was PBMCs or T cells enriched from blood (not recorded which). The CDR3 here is CAWTGYDRPNEKLFF. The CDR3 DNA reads TGTGCCTGGACTGGTTATGACAGACCTAATGAAAAACTGTTTTTT.